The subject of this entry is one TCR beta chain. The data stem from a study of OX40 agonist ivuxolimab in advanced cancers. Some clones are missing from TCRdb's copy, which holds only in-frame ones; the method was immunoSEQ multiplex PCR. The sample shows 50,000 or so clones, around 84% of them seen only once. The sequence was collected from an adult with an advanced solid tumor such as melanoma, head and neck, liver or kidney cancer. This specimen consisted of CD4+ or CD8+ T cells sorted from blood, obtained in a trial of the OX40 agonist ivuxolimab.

The CDR3 DNA follows: TGTGCCAGCAGGAAAGGGCTCGGCGCGGGCTACACCTTC. This sequence encodes CASRKGLGAGYTF. This chain joins TRBV6-4 and TRBJ1-2; unclear D gene. There are 13 residues in the CDR3. The V and J ends lost 6 bases and 8 bases respectively, with 16 bases between them. Looked up from germline, CDR1 is MRHNA and CDR2 is SNTAGT.